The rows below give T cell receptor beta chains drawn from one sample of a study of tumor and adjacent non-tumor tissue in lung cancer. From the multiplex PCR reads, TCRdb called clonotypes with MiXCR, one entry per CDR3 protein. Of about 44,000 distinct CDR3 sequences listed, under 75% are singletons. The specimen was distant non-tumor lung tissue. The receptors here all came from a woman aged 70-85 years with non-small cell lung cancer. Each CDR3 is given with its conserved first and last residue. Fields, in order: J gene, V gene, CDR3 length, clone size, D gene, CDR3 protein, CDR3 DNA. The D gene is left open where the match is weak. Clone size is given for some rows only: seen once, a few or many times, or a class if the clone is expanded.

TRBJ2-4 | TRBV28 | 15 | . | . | CARSNPGQWVNIQYF | TGTGCCCGCTCGAATCCGGGACAATGGGTAAACATTCAGTACTTC
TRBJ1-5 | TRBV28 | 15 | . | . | CASSLPSDLTDTQHF | TGTGCCAGCAGTTTGCCCTCGGACTTGACAGATACGCAGCATTTT
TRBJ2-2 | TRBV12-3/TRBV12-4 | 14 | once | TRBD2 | CASIPSGRAGELFF | TGTGCCAGCATTCCTAGCGGGAGGGCCGGGGAGCTGTTTTTT
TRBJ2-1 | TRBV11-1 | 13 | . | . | CANSYLTRGEQFF | TGTGCAAACAGTTACCTTACCCGGGGTGAGCAGTTCTTC
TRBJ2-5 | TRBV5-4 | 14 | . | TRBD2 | CASSTSLAPESQYF | TGTGCCAGCAGTACTTCACTAGCGCCCGAGAGCCAGTACTTC
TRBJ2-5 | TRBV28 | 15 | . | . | CASSSVGAPQETQFF | TGTGCCAGCAGTTCGGTAGGCGCACCCCAAGAGACCCAATTCTTC
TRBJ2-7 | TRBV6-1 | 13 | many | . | CASSLAVPYEQYF | TGTGCCAGCAGTTTGGCGGTGCCCTACGAGCAGTACTTC
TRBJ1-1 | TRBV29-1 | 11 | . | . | CNVETGTDAFF | TGCAATGTTGAGACGGGCACTGACGCTTTCTTT
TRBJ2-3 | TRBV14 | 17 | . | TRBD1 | CASSQWTGTMVTDTQSF | TGTGCCAGCAGCCAATGGACAGGGACGATGGTCACAGATACGCAGTCTTTT
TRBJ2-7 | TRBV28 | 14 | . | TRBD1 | CARSFGAGGYEQYF | TGTGCCAGGAGCTTCGGGGCAGGGGGCTACGAGCAGTACTTC
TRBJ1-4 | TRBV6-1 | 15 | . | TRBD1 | CASCNNRGRSENLFF | TGTGCCAGCTGTAATAACAGGGGAAGGAGTGAAAATCTGTTTTTT
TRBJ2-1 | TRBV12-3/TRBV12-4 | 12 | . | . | CGSSLGGNEQFF | TGTGGCAGCAGTCTCGGGGGTAATGAGCAGTTCTTC
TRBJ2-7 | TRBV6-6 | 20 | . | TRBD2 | CVSSYPTTPTSGRFPYGQYF | TGTGTCAGCAGTTACCCAACTACCCCCACTAGCGGGAGGTTTCCCTACGGGCAGTACTTC
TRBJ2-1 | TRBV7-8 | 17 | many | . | CASRSTPGSLGYNEQFF | TGTGCCAGCAGATCAACACCGGGATCCTTGGGCTACAATGAGCAGTTCTTC
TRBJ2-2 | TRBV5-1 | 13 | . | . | CANNPAWTGELFF | TGCGCCAACAACCCGGCGTGGACCGGGGAGCTGTTTTTT
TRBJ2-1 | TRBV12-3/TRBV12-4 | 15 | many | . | CASSLRGNSYNEQFF | TGTGCCAGCAGTTTACGTGGGAACTCCTACAATGAGCAGTTCTTC
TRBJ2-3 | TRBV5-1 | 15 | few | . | CASSLAPPNGDTQYF | TGCGCCAGCAGCTTGGCGCCTCCCAATGGAGATACGCAGTATTTT
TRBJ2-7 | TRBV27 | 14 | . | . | CASSPCGEESEQYF | TGTGCCAGCAGCCCTTGCGGGGAAGAGAGCGAGCAGTACTTC
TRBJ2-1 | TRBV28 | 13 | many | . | CASRGQNYNEQFF | TGTGCCAGCAGGGGGCAAAACTACAATGAGCAGTTCTTC
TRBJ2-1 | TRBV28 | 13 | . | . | CARGSPSWGEQFF | TGTGCCAGGGGCAGCCCATCCTGGGGGGAGCAGTTCTTC
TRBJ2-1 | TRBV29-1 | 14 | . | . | CSVEPGIIYNEQFF | TGCAGTGTCGAGCCCGGTATTATCTACAATGAGCAGTTCTTC
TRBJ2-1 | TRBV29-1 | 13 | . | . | CSVHGHVGNEQFF | TGCAGTGTCCACGGACATGTGGGCAATGAGCAGTTCTTC
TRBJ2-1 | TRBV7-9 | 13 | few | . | CVSSQSVYNEQLF | TGTGTCAGCAGTCAGTCGGTCTACAATGAACAGTTGTTC
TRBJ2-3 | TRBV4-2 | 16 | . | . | CASSEGGSGSTDTQYF | TGTGCCAGCAGCGAGGGGGGTAGCGGGAGCACAGATACGCAGTATTTT
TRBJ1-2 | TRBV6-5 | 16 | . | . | CGSSYQTETGHYGYTF | TGTGGCAGCAGTTATCAAACCGAGACAGGTCACTATGGCTACACCTTC
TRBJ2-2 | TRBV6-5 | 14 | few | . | CASNGHRRAGELFF | TGTGCTAGCAATGGGCATCGCCGCGCCGGGGAGCTGTTTTTT
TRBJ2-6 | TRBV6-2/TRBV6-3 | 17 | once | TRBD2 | CASMQLAGGPGDNVLTF | TGTGCCAGCATGCAACTAGCGGGAGGGCCTGGGGACAACGTCCTGACTTTC
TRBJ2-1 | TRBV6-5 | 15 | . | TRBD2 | CASRATSLSRNEQFF | TGTGCAAGCAGAGCGACTAGCTTGTCGCGCAATGAGCAGTTCTTC
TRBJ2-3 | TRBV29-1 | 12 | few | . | CSVEGMDQPQYF | TGCAGCGTTGAGGGGATGGATCAGCCCCAGTATTTT
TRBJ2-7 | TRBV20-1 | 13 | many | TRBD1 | CSASDTGAYEQYF | TGCAGTGCTAGCGATACAGGGGCCTACGAGCAGTACTTC
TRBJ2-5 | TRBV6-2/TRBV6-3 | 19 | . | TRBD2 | CASSYRGLAGQTYQEIQYF | TGTGCCAGCAGTTACCGCGGACTAGCTGGTCAAACATACCAAGAGATCCAGTACTTC
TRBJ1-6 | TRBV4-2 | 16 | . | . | CASSRGSSNYNSPLHF | TGTGCCAGCAGCCGCGGATCGAGCAACTATAATTCACCCCTCCACTTT
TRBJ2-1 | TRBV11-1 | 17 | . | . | CASSFPSWECPYYEHFF | TGTGCCAGCAGCTTTCCCTCGTGGGAGTGCCCCTACTATGAGCACTTCTTC
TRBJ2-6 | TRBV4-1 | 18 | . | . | CASSQDGTYYPGANALTF | TGCGCCAGCAGCCAAGATGGTACGTATTACCCTGGGGCCAACGCCCTGACTTTC
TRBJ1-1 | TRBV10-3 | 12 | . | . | CAISEDETEAFF | TGTGCCATCAGTGAGGATGAAACTGAAGCTTTCTTT
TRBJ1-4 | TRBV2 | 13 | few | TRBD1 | CASSRQGEEKLFF | TGTGCCAGCAGTCGACAGGGGGAGGAAAAACTGTTTTTT
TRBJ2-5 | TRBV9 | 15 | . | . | CASSVGSMGQETQYF | TGTGCCAGCAGCGTAGGTTCGATGGGACAAGAGACCCAGTACTTC
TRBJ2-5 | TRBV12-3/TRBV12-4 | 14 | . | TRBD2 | CTSTDSGRRETQYF | TGTACCAGCACTGATAGCGGGAGACGAGAGACACAGTACTTC
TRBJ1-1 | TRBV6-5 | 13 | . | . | CVNSLNYRIEAFF | TGTGTCAACAGCCTCAATTACAGGATTGAAGCTTTCTTT
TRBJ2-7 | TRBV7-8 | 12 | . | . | CASTLANYEQYF | TGTGCCAGCACCTTAGCCAACTACGAGCAGTACTTC
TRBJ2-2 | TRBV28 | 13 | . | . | CTSIIAGTGELFF | TGTACCAGCATCATCGCTGGCACCGGGGAGCTGTTTTTT
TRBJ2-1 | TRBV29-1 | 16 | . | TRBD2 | CSDDMFSGVTYNGQFF | TGCAGCGATGATATGTTTAGCGGGGTCACCTATAATGGGCAGTTCTTC
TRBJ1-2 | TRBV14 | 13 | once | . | CVSSRARSYGYTF | TGTGTCAGCAGCCGAGCTCGCAGCTATGGCTACACCTTC
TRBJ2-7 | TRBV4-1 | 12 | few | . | CASSTSGYEQYF | TGCGCCAGCAGCACAAGTGGGTACGAGCAGTATTTC
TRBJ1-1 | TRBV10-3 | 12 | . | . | CAISEGGTEASF | TGTGCCATCAGCGAGGGTGGAACTGAAGCTTCCTTT
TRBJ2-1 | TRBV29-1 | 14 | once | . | CSVYGTNGGNDQFF | TGCAGCGTCTACGGGACTAACGGGGGCAATGACCAGTTCTTC